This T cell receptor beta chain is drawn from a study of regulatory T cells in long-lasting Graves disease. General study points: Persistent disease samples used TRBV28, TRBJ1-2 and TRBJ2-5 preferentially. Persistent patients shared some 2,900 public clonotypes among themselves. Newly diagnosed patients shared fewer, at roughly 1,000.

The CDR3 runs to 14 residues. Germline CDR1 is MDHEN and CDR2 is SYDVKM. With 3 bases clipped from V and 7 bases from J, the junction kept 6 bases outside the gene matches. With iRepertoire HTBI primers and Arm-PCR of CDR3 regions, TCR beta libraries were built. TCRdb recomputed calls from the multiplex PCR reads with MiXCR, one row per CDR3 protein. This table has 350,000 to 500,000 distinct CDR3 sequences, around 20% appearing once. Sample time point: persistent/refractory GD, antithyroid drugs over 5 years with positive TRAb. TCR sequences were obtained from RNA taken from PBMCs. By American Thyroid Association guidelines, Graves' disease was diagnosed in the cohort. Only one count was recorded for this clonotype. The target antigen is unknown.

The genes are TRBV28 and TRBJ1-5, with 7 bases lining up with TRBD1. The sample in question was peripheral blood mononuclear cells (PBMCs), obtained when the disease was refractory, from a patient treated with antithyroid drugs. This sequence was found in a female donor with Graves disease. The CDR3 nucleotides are TGTGCCAGCAGTTTCCCCGACAGGGTACAGCCCCAGCATTTT. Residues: CASSFPDRVQPQHF.